What follows is one TCR beta chain and its context. What it binds is unknown. This sample stems from a study of CD8+ T cells in alopecia areata. Turning to the study itself: The study gave treated patients oral tofacitinib at 5 to 10 mg twice daily. Study-wide results and limits: Mice showed TCR sharing more clearly than patients did, possibly owing to HLA. Tofacitinib significantly decreased scalp clonality and expanded CD8+ clones among top 100.

Once RNA had been extracted, it was reverse transcribed into cDNA to act as the sequencing template. Only in-frame clones appear in the TCRdb table, and some are missing; sequencing was by immunoSEQ multiplex PCR. The table includes about 74,000 clones, 29% detected once. Treatment denoted: oral pan-JAK inhibitor, 5-10 mg twice daily. T lymphocytes (CD4+ and CD8+) were sorted from PBMCs. This receptor was obtained from a human donor with alopecia areata. The specimen comprised CD8+ T cells sorted from blood, sampled at week 4, from a patient treated with tofacitinib.

Here the CDR3 reads CASRDHEKLFF. The CDR3 region has the DNA TGTGCCAGCAGGGACCATGAAAAACTGTTTTTT. The chain links TRBV27 to TRBJ1-4; D call uncertain. Deletions cut 6 bases from V and 6 bases from J, with 5 bases between. Germline assignment: CDR1 MNHEY and CDR2 SMNVEV (reference sequence). This CDR3 region has 11 residues.